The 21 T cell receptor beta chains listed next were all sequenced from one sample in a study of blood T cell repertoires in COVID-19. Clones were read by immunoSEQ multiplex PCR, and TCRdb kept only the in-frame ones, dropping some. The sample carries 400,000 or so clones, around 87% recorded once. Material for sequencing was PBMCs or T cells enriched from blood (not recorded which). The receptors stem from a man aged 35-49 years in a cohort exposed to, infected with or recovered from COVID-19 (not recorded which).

The CDR3 spells CASTSARAGNTIYF. The CDR3 DNA follows: TGTGCCAGCACCTCAGCGAGGGCAGGAAACACCATATATTTT. This sequence joins TRBV7-2 and TRBJ1-3; D is undetermined. Trimming stripped 7 bases from V and 4 bases from J, with 14 bases between. CDR3 length equals 14 residues. The germline V gene encodes CDR1 SGHTA and CDR2 FQGNSA.

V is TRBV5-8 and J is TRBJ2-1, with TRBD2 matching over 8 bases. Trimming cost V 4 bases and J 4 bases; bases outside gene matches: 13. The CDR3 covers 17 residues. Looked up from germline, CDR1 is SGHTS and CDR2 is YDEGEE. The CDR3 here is CASSPPGGGRLYNEQFF. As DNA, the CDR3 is TGTGCCAGCAGCCCGCCAGGCGGGGGGAGGCTTTACAATGAGCAGTTCTTC.

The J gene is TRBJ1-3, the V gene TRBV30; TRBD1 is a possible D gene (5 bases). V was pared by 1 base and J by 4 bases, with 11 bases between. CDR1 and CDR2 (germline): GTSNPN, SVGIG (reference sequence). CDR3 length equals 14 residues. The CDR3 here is CAWSAHRTGNTIYF. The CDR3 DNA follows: TGTGCCTGGAGTGCACACCGGACAGGAAACACCATATATTTT.

The CDR3 nucleotides are TGTGCCAGCAGCTTGAACAGGGGGCTTCAGGCCGGGGAGCTGTTTTTT. It specifies CASSLNRGLQAGELFF. The gene calls are TRBV11-2 and TRBJ2-2; 9 nucleotides line up with TRBD1. V trimming: 3 bases; J trimming: 6 bases; junction bases outside the gene matches: 8. Germline V gives CDR1 SGHAT, CDR2 FQNNGV. CDR3 length: 16 amino acids.

CDR3 in amino acids: CASSNGGGNQPQHF. The CDR3 nucleotides are TGTGCCAGCAGTAACGGGGGAGGGAATCAGCCCCAGCATTTT. The chain has TRBV28 and TRBJ1-5; the D gene is possibly TRBD1 (5 bases). CDR3 length: 14 amino acids. Germline CDR1 and CDR2: MDHEN and SYDVKM. V lost 5 bases and J lost 4, with 12 bases in between.

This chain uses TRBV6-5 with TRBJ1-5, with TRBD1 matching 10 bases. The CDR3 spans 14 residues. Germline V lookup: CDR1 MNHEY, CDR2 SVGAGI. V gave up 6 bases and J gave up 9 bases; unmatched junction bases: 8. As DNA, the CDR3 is TGTGCCAGCAGAGCCGGACAGGGGGAGAGGCCCCAGCATTTT. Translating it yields CASRAGQGERPQHF.

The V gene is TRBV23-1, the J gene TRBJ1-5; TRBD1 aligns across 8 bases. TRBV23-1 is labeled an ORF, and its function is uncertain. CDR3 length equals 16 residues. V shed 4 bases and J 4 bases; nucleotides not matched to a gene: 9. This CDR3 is CASSRPLRDRNQPQHF. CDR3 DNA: TGCGCCAGCAGTCGCCCCCTTCGGGACAGGAATCAGCCCCAGCATTTT.

This chain's CDR3 is CASSSSTGQNNSPLHF. Here the CDR3 DNA reads TGTGCCAGCAGCTCCTCGACAGGGCAAAATAATTCACCCCTCCACTTT. V is TRBV7-9 and J is TRBJ1-6; 7 nucleotides align to TRBD1. The CDR3 runs 16 residues. Germline CDR1 reads SEHNR; CDR2 reads FQNEAQ (reference sequence). Unmatched junction bases numbered 8, after V lost 4 bases and J lost 5 bases. The full variable domain, rest sourced from reference TRBV7-9 and TRBJ1-6, is DTGVSQNPRHKITKRGQNVTFRCDPISEHNRLYWYRQTLGQGPEFLTYFQNEAQLEKSRLLSDRFSAERPKGSFSTLEIQRTEQGDSAMYLCASSSSTGQNNSPLHFGNGTRLTVT.

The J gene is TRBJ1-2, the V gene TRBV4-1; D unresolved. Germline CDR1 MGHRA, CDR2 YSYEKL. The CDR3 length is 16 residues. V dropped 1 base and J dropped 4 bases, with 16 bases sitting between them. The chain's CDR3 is CASSQGRDIDIYGYTF. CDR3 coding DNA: TGCGCCAGCAGCCAAGGGCGAGACATCGACATCTATGGCTACACCTTC.

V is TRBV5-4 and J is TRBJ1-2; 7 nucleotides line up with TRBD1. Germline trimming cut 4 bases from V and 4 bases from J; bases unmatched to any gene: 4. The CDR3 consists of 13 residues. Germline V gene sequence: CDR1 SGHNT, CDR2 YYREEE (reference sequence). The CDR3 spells CASSPRDSYGYTF. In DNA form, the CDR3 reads TGTGCCAGCAGCCCACGGGACAGCTATGGCTACACCTTC.

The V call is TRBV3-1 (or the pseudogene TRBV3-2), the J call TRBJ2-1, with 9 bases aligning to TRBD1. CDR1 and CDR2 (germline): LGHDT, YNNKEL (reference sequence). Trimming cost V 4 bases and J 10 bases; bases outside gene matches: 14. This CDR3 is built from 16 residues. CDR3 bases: TGTGCCAGCAGCCCCGGGACAGGGTCGGGGAATTGGGAGCAGTTCTTC. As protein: CASSPGTGSGNWEQFF.

In DNA, the CDR3 is TGCAGCGTTCCGGGACAGGGCCTCGAGCAGTACTTC. This gives the protein CSVPGQGLEQYF. The chain combines TRBV29-1 with TRBJ2-7, with 9 nucleotides matching TRBD1. The trim removed 5 bases at V and 6 bases at J, leaving 5 bases unmatched. Germline CDR1 is SQVTM and CDR2 is ANQGSEA. The CDR3 sequence is 12 residues long.

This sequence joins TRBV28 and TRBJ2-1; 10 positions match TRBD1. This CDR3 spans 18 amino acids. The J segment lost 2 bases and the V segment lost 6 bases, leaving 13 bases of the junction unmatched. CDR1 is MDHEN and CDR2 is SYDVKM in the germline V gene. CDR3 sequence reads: CASSPGTGVRGPYNEQFF. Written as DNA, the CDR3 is TGTGCCAGCAGCCCCGGGACAGGGGTACGCGGTCCCTACAATGAGCAGTTCTTC.

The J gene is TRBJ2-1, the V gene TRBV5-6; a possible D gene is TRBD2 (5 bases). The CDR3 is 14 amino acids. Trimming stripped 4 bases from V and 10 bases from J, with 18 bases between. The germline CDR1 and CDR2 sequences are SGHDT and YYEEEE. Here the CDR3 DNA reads TGTGCCAGCAGCGGTGTTCTGGGGAGTGGAGAGCAGTTCTTC. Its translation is CASSGVLGSGEQFF.

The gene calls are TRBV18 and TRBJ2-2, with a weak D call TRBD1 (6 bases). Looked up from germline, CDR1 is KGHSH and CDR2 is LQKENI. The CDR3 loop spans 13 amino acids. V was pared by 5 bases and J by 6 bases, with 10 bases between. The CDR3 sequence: CASSVQGSGELFF. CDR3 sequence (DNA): TGTGCCAGCTCAGTACAGGGTTCCGGGGAGCTGTTTTTT.

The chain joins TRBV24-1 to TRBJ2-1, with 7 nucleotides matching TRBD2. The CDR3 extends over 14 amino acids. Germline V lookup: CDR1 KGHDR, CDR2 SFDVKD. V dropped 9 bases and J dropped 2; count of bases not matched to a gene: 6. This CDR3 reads CATGSGNPYNEQFF. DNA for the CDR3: TGTGCCACCGGGAGCGGGAATCCCTACAATGAGCAGTTCTTC.

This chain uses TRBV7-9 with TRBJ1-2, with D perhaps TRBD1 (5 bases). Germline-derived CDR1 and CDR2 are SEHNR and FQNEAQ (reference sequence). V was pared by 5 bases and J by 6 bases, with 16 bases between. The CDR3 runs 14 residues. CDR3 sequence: CASSPNRQTDGYTF. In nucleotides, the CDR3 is TGTGCCAGCAGCCCTAACCGACAGACTGATGGCTACACCTTC.

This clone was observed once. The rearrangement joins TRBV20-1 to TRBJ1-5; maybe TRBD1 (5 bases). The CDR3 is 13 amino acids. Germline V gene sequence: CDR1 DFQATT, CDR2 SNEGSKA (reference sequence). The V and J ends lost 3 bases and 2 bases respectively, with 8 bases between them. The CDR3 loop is CSASAGRNQPQHF. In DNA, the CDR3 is TGCAGTGCTAGTGCAGGGCGCAATCAGCCCCAGCATTTT.

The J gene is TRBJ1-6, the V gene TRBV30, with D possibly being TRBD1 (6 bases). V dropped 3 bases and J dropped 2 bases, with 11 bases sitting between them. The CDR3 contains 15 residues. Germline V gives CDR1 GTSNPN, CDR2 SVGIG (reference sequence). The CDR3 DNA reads TGTGCCTGGAGAGGGGGGGCGACCTATAATTCACCCCTCCACTTT. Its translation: CAWRGGATYNSPLHF.

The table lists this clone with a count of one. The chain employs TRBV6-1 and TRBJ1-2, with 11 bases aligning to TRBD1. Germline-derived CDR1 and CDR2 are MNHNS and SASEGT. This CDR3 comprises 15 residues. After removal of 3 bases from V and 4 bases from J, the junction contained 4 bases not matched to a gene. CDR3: CASSEEGTGGYGYTF. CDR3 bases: TGTGCCAGCAGTGAGGAAGGGACAGGGGGCTATGGCTACACCTTC.

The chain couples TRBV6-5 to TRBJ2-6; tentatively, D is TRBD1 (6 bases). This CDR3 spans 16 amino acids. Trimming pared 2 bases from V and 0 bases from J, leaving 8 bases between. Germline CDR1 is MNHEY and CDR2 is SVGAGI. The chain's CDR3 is CASSYGQTSGANVLTF. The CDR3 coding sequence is TGTGCCAGCAGTTACGGACAGACCTCTGGGGCCAACGTCCTGACTTTC.